This T cell receptor (beta chain) was documented in a study of radiotherapy plus CTLA-4 blockade in lung cancer. In the case of this clone: Its antigen is unidentified.

Chemo-refractory metastatic non-small-cell lung cancer patients were treated with focal radiation plus CTLA-4 blockade with ipilimumab. The CDR3 totals 15 residues. The germline V gene has CDR1 SGHTA and CDR2 FQGNSA. V trimming: 5 bases; J trimming: 5 bases; junction bases outside the gene matches: 9. Sequencing was performed with immunoSEQ multiplex PCR; in TCRdb, only in-frame clones are kept and a portion is missing. The sample gives over 75,000 clones, roughly 80% of which show up once; 0.65% to 0.9% is in the top ten. General study points: TCR clones originating in tumors grew in number in blood after radiotherapy plus ipilimumab.

The receptor was isolated from a human donor with non-small cell lung cancer who had stable disease on radiotherapy plus ipilimumab. This specimen consisted of peripheral blood, obtained from a patient treated with radiotherapy plus ipilimumab. This chain links TRBV7-2 with TRBJ2-5; TRBD2 matches 9 bases. In DNA form, the CDR3 reads TGTGCCAGCAGCAGAGAGCGGGGGGCGGGGGAGACCCAGTACTTC. It is translated as CASSRERGAGETQYF.